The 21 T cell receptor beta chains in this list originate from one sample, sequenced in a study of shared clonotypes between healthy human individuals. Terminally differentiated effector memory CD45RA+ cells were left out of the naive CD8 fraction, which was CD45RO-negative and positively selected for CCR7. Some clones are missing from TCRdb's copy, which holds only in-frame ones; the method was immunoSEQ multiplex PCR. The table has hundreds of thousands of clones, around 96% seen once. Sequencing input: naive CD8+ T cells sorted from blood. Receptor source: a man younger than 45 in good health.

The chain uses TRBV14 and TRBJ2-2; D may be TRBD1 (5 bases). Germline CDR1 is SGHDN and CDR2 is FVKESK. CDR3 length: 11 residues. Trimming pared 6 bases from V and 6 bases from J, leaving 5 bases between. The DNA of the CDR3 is TGTGCCAGCAGAGGGGCCGGGGAGCTGTTTTTT. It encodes CASRGAGELFF.

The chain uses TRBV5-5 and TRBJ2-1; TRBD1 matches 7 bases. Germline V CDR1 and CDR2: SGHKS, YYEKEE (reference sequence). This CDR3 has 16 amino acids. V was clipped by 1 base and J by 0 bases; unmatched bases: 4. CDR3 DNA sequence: TGTGCCAGCAGCTTGAAGGGGGCGAGCTCCTACAATGAGCAGTTCTTC. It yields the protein CASSLKGASSYNEQFF.

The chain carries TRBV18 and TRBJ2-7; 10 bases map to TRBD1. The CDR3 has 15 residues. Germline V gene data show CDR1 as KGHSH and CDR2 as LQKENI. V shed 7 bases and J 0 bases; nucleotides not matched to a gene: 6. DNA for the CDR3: TGTGCCAGCTTTGGTGGGACAGGGGACTCCTACGAGCAGTACTTC. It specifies CASFGGTGDSYEQYF.

In DNA form, the CDR3 reads TGTGCCAGCAGCTTAGAACAGGGCAACGAGCAGTACTTC. Protein product: CASSLEQGNEQYF. This rearrangement joins TRBV7-9 to TRBJ2-7, with D maybe TRBD1 (6 bases). This CDR3 has 13 amino acids. Germline V lookup: CDR1 SEHNR, CDR2 FQNEAQ (reference sequence). V lost 1 base and J lost 5, with 9 bases in between.

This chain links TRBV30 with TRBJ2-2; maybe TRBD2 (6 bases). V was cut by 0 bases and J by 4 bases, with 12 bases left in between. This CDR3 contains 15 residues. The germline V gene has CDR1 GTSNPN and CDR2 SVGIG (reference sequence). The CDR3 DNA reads TGTGCCTGGAGTGTTGTAGCGGTGGTCACCGGGGAGCTGTTTTTT. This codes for CAWSVVAVVTGELFF.

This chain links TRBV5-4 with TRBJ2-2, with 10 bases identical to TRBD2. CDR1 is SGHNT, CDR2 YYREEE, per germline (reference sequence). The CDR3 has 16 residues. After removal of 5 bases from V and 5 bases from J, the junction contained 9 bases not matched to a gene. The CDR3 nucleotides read TGTGCCAGCAGGCCTGCTAGCGGGAGTCTTACCGGGGAGCTGTTTTTT. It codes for CASRPASGSLTGELFF.

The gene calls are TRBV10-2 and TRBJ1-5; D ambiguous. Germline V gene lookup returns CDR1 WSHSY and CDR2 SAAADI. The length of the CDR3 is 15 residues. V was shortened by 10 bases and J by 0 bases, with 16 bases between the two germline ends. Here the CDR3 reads CATKNPLNSNQPQHF. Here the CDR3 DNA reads TGCGCCACCAAGAACCCCCTAAATAGCAATCAGCCCCAGCATTTT.

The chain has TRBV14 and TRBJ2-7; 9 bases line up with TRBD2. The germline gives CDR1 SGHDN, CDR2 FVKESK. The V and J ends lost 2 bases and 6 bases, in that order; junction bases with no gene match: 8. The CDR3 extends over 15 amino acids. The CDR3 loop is CASSQIVAGVPEQYF. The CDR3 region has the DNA TGTGCCAGCAGCCAAATAGTAGCGGGAGTGCCCGAGCAGTACTTC.

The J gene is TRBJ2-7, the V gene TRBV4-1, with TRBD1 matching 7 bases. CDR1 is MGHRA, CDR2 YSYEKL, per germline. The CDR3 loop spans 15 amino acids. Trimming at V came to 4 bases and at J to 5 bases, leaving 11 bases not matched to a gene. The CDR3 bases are TGCGCCAGCAGCCTTGACATATCACAGGGGAACGAGCAGTACTTC. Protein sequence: CASSLDISQGNEQYF.

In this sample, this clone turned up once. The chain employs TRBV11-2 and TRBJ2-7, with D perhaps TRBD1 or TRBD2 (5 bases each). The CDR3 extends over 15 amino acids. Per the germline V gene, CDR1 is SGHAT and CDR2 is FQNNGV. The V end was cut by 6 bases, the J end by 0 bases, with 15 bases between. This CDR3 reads CASSGGRGSSYEQYF. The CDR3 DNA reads TGTGCCAGCAGTGGGGGACGGGGAAGCTCCTACGAGCAGTACTTC.

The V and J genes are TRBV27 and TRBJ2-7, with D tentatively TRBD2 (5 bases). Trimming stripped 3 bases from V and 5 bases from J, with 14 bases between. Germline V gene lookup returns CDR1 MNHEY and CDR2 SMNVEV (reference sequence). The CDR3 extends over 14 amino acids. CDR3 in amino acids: CASSFGRGLHEQYF. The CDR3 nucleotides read TGTGCCAGCAGTTTTGGAAGAGGGCTGCACGAGCAGTACTTC.

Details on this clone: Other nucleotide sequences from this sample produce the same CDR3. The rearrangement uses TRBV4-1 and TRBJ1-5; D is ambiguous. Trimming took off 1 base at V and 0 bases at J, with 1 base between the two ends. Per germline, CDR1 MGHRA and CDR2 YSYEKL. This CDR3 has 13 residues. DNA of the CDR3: TGCGCCAGCAGCCAAGGTAGCAATCAGCCCCAGCATTTT. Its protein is CASSQGSNQPQHF.

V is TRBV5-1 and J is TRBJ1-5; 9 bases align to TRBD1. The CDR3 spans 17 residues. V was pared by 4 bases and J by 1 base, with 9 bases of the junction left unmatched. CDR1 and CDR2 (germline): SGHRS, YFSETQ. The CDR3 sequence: CASSAGQGRRSNQPQHF. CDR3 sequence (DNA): TGCGCCAGCAGCGCCGGACAGGGGAGAAGGAGCAATCAGCCCCAGCATTTT.

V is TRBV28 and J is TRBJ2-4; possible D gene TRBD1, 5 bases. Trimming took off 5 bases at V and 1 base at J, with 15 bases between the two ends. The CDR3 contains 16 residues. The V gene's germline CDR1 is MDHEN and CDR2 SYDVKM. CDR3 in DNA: TGTGCCAGCAGTCTTGGACACCTAAAGGCCAAAAACATTCAGTACTTC. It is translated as CASSLGHLKAKNIQYF.

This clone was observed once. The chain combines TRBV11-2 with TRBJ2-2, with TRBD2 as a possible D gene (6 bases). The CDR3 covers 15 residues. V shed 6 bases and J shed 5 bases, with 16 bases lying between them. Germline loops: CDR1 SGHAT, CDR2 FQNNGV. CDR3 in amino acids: CASSGTAFGTGELFF. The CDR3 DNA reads TGTGCCAGCAGTGGGACTGCCTTTGGGACCGGGGAGCTGTTTTTT. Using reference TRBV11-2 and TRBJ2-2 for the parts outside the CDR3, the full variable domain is EAGVAQSPRYKIIEKRQSVAFWCNPISGHATLYWYQQILGQGPKLLIQFQNNGVVDDSQLPKDRFSAERLKGVDSTLKIQPAKLEDSAVYLCASSGTAFGTGELFFGEGSRLTVL.

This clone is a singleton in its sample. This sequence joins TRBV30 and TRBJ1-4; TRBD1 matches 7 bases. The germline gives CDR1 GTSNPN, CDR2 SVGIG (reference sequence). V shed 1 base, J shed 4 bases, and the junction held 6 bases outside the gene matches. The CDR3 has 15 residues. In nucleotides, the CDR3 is TGTGCCTGGAGTGGACCGGGACAGTTTAATGAAAAACTGTTTTTT. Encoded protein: CAWSGPGQFNEKLFF.

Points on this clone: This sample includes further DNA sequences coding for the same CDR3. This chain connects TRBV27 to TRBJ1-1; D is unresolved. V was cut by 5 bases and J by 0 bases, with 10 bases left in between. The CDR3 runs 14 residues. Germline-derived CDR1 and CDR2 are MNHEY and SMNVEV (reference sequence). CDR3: CASSPGGMNTEAFF. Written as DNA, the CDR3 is TGTGCCAGCAGTCCTGGCGGGATGAACACTGAAGCTTTCTTT.

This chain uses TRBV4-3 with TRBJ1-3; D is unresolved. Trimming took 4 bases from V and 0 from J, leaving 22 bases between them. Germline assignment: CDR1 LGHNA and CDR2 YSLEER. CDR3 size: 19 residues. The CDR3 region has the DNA TGCGCCAGCAGCCCTGGGGATTCAGACGAAATTAGCTCTGGAAACACCATATATTTT. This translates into CASSPGDSDEISSGNTIYF.

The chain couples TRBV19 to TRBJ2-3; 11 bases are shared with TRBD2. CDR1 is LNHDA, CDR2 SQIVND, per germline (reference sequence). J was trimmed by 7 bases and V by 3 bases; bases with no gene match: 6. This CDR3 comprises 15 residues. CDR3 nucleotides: TGTGCCAGTAGTATCATAGCGGGAGGGCCCCATACGCAGTATTTT. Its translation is CASSIIAGGPHTQYF. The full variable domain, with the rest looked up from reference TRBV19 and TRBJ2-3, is DGGITQSPKYLFRKEGQNVTLSCEQNLNHDAMYWYRQDPGQGLRLIYYSQIVNDFQKGDIAEGYSVSREKKESFPLTVTSAQKNPTAFYLCASSIIAGGPHTQYFGPGTRLTVL.

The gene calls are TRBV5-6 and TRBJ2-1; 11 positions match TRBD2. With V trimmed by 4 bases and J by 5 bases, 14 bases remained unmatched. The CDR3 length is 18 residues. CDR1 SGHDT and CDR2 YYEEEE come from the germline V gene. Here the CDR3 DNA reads TGTGCCAGCAGCCCCTGGGGGGTGGGACTAGCGGCTAACAATGAGCAGTTCTTC. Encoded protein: CASSPWGVGLAANNEQFF.

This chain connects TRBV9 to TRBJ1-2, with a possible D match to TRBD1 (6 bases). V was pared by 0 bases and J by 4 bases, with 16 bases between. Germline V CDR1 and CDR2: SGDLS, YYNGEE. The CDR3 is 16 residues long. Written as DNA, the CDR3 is TGTGCCAGCAGCGTAGATAAAGGGGGACCAGTCTATGGCTACACCTTC. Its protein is CASSVDKGGPVYGYTF.